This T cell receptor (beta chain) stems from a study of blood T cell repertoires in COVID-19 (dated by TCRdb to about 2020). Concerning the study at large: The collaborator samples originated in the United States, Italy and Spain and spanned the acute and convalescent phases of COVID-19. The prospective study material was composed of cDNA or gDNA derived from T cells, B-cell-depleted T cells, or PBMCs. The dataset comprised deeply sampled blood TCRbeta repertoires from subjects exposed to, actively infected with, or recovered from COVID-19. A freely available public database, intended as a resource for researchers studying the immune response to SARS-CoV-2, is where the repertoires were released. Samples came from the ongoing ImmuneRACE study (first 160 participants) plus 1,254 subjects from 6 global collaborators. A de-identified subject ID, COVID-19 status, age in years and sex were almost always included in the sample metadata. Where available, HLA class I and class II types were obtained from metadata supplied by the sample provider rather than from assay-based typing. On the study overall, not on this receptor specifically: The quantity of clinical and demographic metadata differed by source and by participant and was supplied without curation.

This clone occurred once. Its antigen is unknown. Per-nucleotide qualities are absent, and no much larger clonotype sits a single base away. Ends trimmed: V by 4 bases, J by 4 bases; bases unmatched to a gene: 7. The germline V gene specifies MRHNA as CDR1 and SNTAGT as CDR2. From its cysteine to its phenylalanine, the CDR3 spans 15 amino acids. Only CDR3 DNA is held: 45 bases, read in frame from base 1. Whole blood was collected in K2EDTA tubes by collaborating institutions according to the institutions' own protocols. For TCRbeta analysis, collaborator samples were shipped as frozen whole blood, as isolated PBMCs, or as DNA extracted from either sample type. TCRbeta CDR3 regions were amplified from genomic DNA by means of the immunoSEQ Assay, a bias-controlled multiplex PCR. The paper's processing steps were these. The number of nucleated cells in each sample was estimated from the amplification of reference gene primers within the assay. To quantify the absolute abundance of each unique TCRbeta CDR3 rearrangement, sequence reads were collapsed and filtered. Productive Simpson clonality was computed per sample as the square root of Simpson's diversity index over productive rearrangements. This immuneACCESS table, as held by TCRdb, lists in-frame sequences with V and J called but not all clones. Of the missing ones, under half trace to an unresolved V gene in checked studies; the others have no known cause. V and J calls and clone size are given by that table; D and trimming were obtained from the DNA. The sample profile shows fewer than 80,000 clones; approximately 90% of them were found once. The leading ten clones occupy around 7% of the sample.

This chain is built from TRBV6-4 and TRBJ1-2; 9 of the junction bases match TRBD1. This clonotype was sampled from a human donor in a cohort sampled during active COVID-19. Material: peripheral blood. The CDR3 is CASSVETGGFYGYTF. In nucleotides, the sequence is TGTGCCAGCAGTGTTGAGACAGGGGGATTCTATGGCTACACCTTC.